This T cell receptor (beta chain) derives from a study of blood T cell repertoires in COVID-19. Overall study context: From the United States, Italy and Spain came samples of acute and convalescent COVID-19. T cells, B-cell-depleted T cells, or PBMCs provided the cDNA or gDNA that served as material.

In the source study's methods: From reference gene primer amplification, estimates of nucleated cell counts were derived. Sequenced by immunoSEQ multiplex PCR; TCRdb stores in-frame clones only, minus some. V and J calls and clone size follow that table, whereas D and trimming were derived from the DNA. The profile covers about 300,000 clones, with about 85% appearing a single time and about an eighth taken by the ten largest. In its sample, this clone was seen a few times. The sequence came from a human donor in a cohort sampled during active COVID-19. The sample comprised peripheral blood.

CDR3 sequence reads: CASGTLHYEQYF. In DNA form, the CDR3 reads TGTGCCAGCGGGACTCTTCACTACGAGCAGTACTTC. The V gene is TRBV6-5, the J gene TRBJ2-7; maybe TRBD2 (6 bases). The CDR3 covers 12 residues. V lost 8 bases and J 3 bases, leaving 11 bases between the germline ends. The V gene's germline CDR1 is MNHEY and CDR2 SVGAGI.